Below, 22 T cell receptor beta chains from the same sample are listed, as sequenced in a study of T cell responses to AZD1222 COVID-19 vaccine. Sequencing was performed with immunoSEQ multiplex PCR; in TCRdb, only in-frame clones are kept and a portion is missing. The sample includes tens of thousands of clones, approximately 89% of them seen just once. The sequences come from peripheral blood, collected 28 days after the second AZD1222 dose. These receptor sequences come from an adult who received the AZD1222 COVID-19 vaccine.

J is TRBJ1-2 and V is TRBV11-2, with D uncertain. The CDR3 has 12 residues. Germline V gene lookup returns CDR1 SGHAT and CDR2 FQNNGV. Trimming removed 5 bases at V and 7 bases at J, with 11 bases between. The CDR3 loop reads CASSGEGFGYTF. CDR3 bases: TGTGCCAGCAGCGGGGAGGGTTTTGGCTACACCTTC.

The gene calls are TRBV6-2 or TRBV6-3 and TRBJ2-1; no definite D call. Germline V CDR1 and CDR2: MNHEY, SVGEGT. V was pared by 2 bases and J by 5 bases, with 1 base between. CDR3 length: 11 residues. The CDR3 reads CASSYNNEQFF. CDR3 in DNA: TGTGCCAGCAGTTACAACAATGAGCAGTTCTTC.

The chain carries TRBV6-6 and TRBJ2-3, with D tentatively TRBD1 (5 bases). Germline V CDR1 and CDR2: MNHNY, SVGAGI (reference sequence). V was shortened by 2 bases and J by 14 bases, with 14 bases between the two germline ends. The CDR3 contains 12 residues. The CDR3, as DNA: TGTGCCAGCAGTTACGCACCAGGTACAGGGTATTTT. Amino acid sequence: CASSYAPGTGYF.

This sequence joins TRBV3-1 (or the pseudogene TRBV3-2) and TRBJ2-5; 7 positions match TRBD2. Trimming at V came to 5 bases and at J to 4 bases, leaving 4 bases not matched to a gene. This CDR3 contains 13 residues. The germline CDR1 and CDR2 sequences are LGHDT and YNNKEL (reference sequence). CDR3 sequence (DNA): TGTGCCAGCAGCTACTCGGGGGGAGAGACCCAGTACTTC. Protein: CASSYSGGETQYF.

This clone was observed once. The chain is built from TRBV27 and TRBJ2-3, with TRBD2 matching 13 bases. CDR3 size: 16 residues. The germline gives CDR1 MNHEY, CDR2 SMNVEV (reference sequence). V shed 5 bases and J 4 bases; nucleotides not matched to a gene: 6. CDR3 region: CASSTWTSGSPDTQYF. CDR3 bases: TGTGCCAGCAGTACCTGGACTAGCGGGAGCCCAGATACGCAGTATTTT.

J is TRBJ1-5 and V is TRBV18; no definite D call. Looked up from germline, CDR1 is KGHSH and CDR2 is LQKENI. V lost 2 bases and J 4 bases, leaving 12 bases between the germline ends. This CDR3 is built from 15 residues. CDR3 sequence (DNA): TGTGCCAGCTCACCAACTCTATCGGTGAATCAGCCCCAGCATTTT. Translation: CASSPTLSVNQPQHF. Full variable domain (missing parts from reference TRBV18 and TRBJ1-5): NAGVMQNPRHLVRRRGQEARLRCSPMKGHSHVYWYRQLPEEGLKFMVYLQKENIIDESGMPKERFSAEFPKEGPSILRIQQVVRGDSAAYFCASSPTLSVNQPQHFGDGTRLSIL.

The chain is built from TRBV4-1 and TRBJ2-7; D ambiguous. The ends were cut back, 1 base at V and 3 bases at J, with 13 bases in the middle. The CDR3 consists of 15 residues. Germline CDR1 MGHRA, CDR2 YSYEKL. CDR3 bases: TGCGCCAGCAGCCAAGGGGGTTCCGGTAACTACGAGCAGTACTTC. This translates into CASSQGGSGNYEQYF.

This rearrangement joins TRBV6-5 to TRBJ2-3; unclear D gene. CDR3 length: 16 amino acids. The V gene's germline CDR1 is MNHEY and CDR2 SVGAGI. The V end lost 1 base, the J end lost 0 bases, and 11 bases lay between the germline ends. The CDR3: CASSYLVAASTDTQYF. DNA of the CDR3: TGTGCCAGCAGTTACTTGGTAGCCGCTAGCACAGATACGCAGTATTTT.

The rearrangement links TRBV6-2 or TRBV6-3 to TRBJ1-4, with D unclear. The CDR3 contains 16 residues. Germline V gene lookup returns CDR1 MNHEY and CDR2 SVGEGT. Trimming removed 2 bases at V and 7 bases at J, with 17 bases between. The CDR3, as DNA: TGTGCCAGCAGTTACCCCTCCACCCAAAGGACTGAAAAACTGTTTTTT. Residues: CASSYPSTQRTEKLFF.

CDR3 sequence (DNA): TGTGCCAGCAGCCCGAGAAGGTGGGTGGCTTTCTTT. Protein product: CASSPRRWVAFF. The V and J genes are TRBV12-3 or TRBV12-4 and TRBJ1-1; no firm D call. There are 12 residues in the CDR3. V lost 6 bases and J lost 11, with 16 bases in between.

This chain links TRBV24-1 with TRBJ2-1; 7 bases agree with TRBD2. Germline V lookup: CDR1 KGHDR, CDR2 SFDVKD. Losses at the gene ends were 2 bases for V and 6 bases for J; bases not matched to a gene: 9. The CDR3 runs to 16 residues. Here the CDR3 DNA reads TGTGCCACCAGTGATTCCCCTTCTAGGACTAGCAATGAGCAGTTCTTC. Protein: CATSDSPSRTSNEQFF.

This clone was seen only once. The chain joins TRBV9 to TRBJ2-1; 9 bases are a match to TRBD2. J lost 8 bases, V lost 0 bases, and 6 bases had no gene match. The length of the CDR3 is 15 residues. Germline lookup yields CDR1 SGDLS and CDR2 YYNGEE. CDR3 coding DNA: TGTGCCAGCAGCGTAGGTAGCGGGAGCCCGTATGAGCAGTTCTTC. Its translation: CASSVGSGSPYEQFF. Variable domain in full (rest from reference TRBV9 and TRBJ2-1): DSGVTQTPKHLITATGQRVTLRCSPRSGDLSVYWYQQSLDQGLQFLIQYYNGEERAKGNILERFSAQQFPDLHSELNLSSLELGDSALYFCASSVGSGSPYEQFFGPGTRLTVL.

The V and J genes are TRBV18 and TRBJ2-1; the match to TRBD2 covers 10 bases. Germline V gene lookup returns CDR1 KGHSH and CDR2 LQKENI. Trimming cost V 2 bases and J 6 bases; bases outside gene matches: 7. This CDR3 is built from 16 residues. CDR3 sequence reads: CASSPIQASGSNEQFF. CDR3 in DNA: TGTGCCAGCTCACCAATACAGGCTAGCGGGAGCAATGAGCAGTTCTTC.

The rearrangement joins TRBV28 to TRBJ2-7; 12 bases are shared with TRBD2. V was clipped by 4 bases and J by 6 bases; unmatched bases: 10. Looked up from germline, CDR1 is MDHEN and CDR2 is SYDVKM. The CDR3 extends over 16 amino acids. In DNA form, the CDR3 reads TGTGCCAGCAGTTCGCTAGCGGGAGGGCCCTCAGGCGAGCAGTACTTC. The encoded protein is CASSSLAGGPSGEQYF. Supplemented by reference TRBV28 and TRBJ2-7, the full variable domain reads DVKVTQSSRYLVKRTGEKVFLECVQDMDHENMFWYRQDPGLGLRLIYFSYDVKMKEKGDIPEGYSVSREKKERFSLILESASTNQTSMYLCASSSLAGGPSGEQYFGPGTRLTVT.

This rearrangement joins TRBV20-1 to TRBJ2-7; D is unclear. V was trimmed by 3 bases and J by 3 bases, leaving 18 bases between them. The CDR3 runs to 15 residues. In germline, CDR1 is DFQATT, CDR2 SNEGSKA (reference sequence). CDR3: CSASSSVRGNYEQYF. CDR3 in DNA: TGCAGTGCTAGTTCCTCCGTTCGCGGCAACTACGAGCAGTACTTC.

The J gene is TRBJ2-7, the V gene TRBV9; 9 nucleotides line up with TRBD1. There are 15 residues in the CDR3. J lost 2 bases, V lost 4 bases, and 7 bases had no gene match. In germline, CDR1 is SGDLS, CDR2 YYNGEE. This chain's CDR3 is CASSSRDRATYEQYF. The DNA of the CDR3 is TGTGCCAGCAGCTCCCGGGACAGGGCAACCTACGAGCAGTACTTC.

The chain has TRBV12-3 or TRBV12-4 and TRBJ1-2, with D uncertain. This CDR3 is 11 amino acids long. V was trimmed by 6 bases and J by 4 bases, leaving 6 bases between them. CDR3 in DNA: TGTGCCAGCAGCCGACTCTATGGCTACACCTTC. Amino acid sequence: CASSRLYGYTF.

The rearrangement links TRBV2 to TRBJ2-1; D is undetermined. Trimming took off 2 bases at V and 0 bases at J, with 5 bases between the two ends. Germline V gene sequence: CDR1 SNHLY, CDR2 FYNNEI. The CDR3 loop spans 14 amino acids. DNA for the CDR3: TGTGCCAGCAGTGAATTGAGCTCCTACAATGAGCAGTTCTTC. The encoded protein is CASSELSSYNEQFF.

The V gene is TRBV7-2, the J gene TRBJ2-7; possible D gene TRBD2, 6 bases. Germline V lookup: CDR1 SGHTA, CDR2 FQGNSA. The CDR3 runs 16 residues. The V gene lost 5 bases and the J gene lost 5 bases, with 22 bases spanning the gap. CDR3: CASSTQLALVGHEQYF. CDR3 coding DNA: TGTGCCAGCAGCACCCAACTAGCTCTGGTGGGGCACGAGCAGTACTTC.

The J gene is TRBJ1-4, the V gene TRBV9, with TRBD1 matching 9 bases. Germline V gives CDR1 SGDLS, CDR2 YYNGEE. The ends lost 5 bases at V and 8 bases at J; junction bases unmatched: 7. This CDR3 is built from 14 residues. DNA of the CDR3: TGTGCCAGCAGTAACACAGGGGGCCGGGAAAAACTGTTTTTT. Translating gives CASSNTGGREKLFF.

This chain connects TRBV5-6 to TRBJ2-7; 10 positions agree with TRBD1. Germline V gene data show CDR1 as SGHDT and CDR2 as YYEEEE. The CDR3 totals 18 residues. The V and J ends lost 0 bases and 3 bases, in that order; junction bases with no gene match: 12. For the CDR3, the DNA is TGTGCCAGCAGCTTGGGGCACCTCGGACAGGGGGTGGACTACGAGCAGTACTTC. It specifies CASSLGHLGQGVDYEQYF.

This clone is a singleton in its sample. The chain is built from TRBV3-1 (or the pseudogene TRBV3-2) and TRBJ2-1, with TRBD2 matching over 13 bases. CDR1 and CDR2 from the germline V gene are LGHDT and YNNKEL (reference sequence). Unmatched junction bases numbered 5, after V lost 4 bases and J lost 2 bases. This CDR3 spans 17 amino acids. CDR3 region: CASSRSGLAGAYNEQFF. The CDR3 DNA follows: TGTGCCAGCAGCCGATCCGGACTAGCGGGGGCCTACAATGAGCAGTTCTTC.